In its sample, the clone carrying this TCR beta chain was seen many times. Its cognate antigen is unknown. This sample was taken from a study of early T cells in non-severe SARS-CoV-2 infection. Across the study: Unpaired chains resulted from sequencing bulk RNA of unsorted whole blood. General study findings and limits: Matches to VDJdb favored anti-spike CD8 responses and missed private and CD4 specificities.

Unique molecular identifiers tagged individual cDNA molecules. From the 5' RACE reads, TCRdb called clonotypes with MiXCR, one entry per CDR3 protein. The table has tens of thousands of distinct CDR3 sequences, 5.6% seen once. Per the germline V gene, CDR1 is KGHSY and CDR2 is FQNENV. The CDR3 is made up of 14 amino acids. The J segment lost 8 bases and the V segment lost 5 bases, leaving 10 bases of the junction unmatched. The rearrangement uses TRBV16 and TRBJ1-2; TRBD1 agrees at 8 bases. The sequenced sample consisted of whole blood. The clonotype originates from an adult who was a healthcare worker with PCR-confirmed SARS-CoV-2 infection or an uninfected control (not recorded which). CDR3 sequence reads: CASSSRQGKHGYTF. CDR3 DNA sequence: TGTGCCAGCAGCTCCCGACAGGGGAAACACGGCTACACCTTC.